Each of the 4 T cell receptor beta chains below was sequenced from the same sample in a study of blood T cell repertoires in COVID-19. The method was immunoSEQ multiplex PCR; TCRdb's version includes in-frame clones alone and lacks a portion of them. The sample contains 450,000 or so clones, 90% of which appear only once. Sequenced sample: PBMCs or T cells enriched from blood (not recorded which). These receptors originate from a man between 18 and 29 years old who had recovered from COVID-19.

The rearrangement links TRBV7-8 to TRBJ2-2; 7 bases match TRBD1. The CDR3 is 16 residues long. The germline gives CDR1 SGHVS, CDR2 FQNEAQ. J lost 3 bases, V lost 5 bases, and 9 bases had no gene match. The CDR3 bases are TGTGCCAGCAGCCTCGAACAGGGGCCGGACACCGGGGAGCTGTTTTTT. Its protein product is CASSLEQGPDTGELFF. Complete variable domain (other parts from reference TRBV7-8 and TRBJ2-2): GAGVSQSPRYKVAKRGQDVALRCDPISGHVSLFWYQQALGQGPEFLTYFQNEAQLDKSGLPSDRFFAERPEGSVSTLKIQRTQQEDSAVYLCASSLEQGPDTGELFFGEGSRLTVL.

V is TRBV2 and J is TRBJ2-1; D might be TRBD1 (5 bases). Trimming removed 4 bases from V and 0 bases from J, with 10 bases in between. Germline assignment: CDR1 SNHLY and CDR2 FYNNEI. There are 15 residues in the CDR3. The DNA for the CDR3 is TGTGCCAGCAGTGGAGGCAGGGTCTCCTACAATGAGCAGTTCTTC. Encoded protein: CASSGGRVSYNEQFF.

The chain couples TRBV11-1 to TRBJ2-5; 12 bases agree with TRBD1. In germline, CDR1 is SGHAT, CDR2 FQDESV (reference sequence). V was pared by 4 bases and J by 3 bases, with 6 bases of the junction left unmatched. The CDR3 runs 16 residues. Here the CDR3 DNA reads TGTGCCAGCAGCTCCACCGGGACAGGGGGCAAAGAGACCCAGTACTTC. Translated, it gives CASSSTGTGGKETQYF.

The CDR3 DNA is TGTGCCAGCAGCCCCTTAATCGGCCGGGAGGGCTACACCTTC. Protein product: CASSPLIGREGYTF. The chain uses TRBV5-4 and TRBJ1-2; D call uncertain. The CDR3 totals 14 residues. Germline loops: CDR1 SGHNT, CDR2 YYREEE (reference sequence). The ends were cut back, 4 bases at V and 8 bases at J, with 18 bases in the middle.